This is a list of T cell receptor beta chains from one sample in a study of technical replicates of blood from a few donors. The method was immunoSEQ multiplex PCR; TCRdb's version includes in-frame clones alone and lacks a portion of them. Counted here are about 72,000 clones, around nine tenths occurring once; the ten biggest clones make up around 0.38%. The sequencing sample was made of T cells isolated from PBMCs. The receptors here all came from a human donor in good health. CDR3s include the opening cysteine and the closing phenylalanine or tryptophan. Each record gives: CDR3 DNA, CDR3 protein, J gene, D gene, clone size, V gene. A D gene is named only where the DNA matches it firmly. For some rows the clone size is stated as once, few or many, or as a class when expanded; others skip it.

TGTGCCAGTAAGGCCCAGGGAAGCACAGATACGCAGTATTTT CASKAQGSTDTQYF TRBJ2-3 - - TRBV19
TGTGCCAGCAGGCGAGGTGGGATGGGGCTAGATAGTAACGATGAGCAGTTCTTC CASRRGGMGLDSNDEQFF TRBJ2-1 - - TRBV28
TGTGCCAGCAGTTCCACAGGGTCCAATCAGCCCCAGCATTTT CASSSTGSNQPQHF TRBJ1-5 - - TRBV27
TGTGCCAGCAGTGACGGGTACAGGGGAGGACGCTACACCTTC CASSDGYRGGRYTF TRBJ1-2 TRBD1 - TRBV6-4
TGCAGCGTTGTAAGGGAGGCAGAACTGTTTTTT CSVVREAELFF TRBJ1-4 - - TRBV29-1
TGCAGCGTTGACCTAGCGGGAGACAATGAGCAGTTCTTC CSVDLAGDNEQFF TRBJ2-1 TRBD2 once TRBV29-1
TGCGCCAGCAGCCCAACTCCGGACCTGCACAGGGGGCTCGGGGAGCTGTTTTTT CASSPTPDLHRGLGELFF TRBJ2-2 TRBD1 - TRBV4-1
TGCGCCAGCAGCTTGGGCAGCCAAGAGACCCAGTACTTC CASSLGSQETQYF TRBJ2-5 - - TRBV5-1
TGTGCCAGCAGTGAAGTAACAGATATGAACACTGAAGCTTTCTTT CASSEVTDMNTEAFF TRBJ1-1 - - TRBV25-1
TGTGCCAGTAGGTCCCCGTTTGGTAGCGGGACTTACACAGATACGCAGTATTTT CASRSPFGSGTYTDTQYF TRBJ2-3 TRBD2 - TRBV19
TGTGCCAGCAGTCAGGACAGGGGGGGCTACACCTTC CASSQDRGGYTF TRBJ1-2 TRBD1 - TRBV6-5
TGCAGCGTTTCCAAGACGGGCTCCTACGAGCAGTACTTC CSVSKTGSYEQYF TRBJ2-7 - - TRBV29-1
TGTGCTAGCAGCCCCATGGACAGCACCGGGGAGCTGTTTTTT CASSPMDSTGELFF TRBJ2-2 - few TRBV7-7
TGTGCCAGCAGCTTGGCCGGCAGGTGGAACACTGAAGCTTTCTTT CASSLAGRWNTEAFF TRBJ1-1 - few TRBV5-6
TGTGCCAGCAGTATTGACAGTGCCTATGGCTACACCTTC CASSIDSAYGYTF TRBJ1-2 - - TRBV2
TGCAGCGTTCAGTACAATGAGCAGTTCTTC CSVQYNEQFF TRBJ2-1 - - TRBV29-1
TGCGCCAGCAGCTTGGTCACAGCCTCTGGGGCCAACGTCCTGACTTTC CASSLVTASGANVLTF TRBJ2-6 - - TRBV5-1
TGCAGCCCGACTAGCAGCAATGAGCAGTTCTTC CSPTSSNEQFF TRBJ2-1 TRBD2 - TRBV20-1
TGTGCCAGTAGTATCCACCACGGGACTAGCGGGAGAACAGATACGCAGTATTTT CASSIHHGTSGRTDTQYF TRBJ2-3 TRBD2 - TRBV19
TGCAGCGTGAAAACCGGGACTTCTAATGAAAAACTGTTTTTT CSVKTGTSNEKLFF TRBJ1-4 - - TRBV29-1
TGCGCCAGCAGCCAACTTAGCGGGAGCGGCGACGAGCAGTACTTC CASSQLSGSGDEQYF TRBJ2-7 TRBD2 - TRBV4-3
TGTGCCAGCAGTTACTCGCCGGGGAATCCCAACAATGAGCAGTTCTTC CASSYSPGNPNNEQFF TRBJ2-1 - - TRBV6-5
TGTGCCAGCAGCTTTCGGGAGTCGGGACGGCAGTACTTC CASSFRESGRQYF TRBJ2-7 - - TRBV5-4
TGTGCCAGCCTATCCGGGACTCATTACAATGAGCAGTTCTTC CASLSGTHYNEQFF TRBJ2-1 - - TRBV28
TGTGCCAGCAGTTTAAGGACGGACTATAGCAATCAGCCCCAGCATTTT CASSLRTDYSNQPQHF TRBJ1-5 - - TRBV28
TGTGCAATCACTTGGGGGACAGGGAACACTGAAGCTTTCTTT CAITWGTGNTEAFF TRBJ1-1 TRBD1 - TRBV27
TGTGCCAGCAGTTACTCGATGACAGTCTCTGGAAACACCATATATTTT CASSYSMTVSGNTIYF TRBJ1-3 - - TRBV6-5
TGTGCCAGCAGCTTAGGACTAGCGGGAGGATACGAGCAGTACTTC CASSLGLAGGYEQYF TRBJ2-7 TRBD2 - TRBV7-2
TGTGCCAGCAGACCCCAGGGTTATAGCAATCAGCCCCAGCATTTT CASRPQGYSNQPQHF TRBJ1-5 - - TRBV28
TGTGCCAGCAGTCCGAGGGGTAATGCGGGACGGGACGAGCAGTTCTTC CASSPRGNAGRDEQFF TRBJ2-1 - - TRBV28